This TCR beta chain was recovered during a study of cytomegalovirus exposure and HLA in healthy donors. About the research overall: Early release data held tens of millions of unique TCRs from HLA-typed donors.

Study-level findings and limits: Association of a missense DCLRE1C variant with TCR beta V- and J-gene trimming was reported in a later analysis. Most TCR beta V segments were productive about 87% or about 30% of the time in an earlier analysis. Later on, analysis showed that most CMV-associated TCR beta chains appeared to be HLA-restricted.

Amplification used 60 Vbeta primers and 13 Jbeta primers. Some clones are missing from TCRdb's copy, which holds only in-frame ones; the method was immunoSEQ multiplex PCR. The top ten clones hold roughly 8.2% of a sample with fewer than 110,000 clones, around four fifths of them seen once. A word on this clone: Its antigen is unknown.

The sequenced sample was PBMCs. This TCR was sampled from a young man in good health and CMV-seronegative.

CDR3 region: CASSFVSGGGSYEQYF. In DNA form, the CDR3 reads TGTGCCAGCAGCTTCGTTAGCGGGGGGGGCTCCTACGAGCAGTACTTC. The V call is TRBV5-6, the J call TRBJ2-7, with TRBD2 matching 11 bases. The germline gives CDR1 SGHDT, CDR2 YYEEEE. The CDR3 has 16 residues. V lost 2 bases, J lost 0 bases, and 4 bases stayed unmatched.